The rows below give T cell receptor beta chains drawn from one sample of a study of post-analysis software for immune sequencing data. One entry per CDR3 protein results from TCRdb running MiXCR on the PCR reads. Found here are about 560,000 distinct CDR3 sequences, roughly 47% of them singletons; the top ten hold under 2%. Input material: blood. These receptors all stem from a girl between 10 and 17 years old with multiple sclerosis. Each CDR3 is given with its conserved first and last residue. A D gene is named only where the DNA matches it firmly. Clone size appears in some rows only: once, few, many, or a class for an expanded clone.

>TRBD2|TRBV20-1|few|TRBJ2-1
TGCAGTGCTAGAGATTGGGCGGGAGGGAGCTACAATGAGCAGTTCTTC
CSARDWAGGSYNEQFF
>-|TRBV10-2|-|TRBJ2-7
TGCGCCAGCAGTGACTCTCAGGGGCCGCCCCCCTACGAGCAGTACTTC
CASSDSQGPPPYEQYF
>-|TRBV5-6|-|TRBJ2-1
TGTGCCAGCAGCTTGGGTCAGGCGGCCCTATCCTACAATGAGCAGTTCTTC
CASSLGQAALSYNEQFF
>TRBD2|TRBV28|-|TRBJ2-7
TGCGTGTGTAGCGGGAGAGGGTACGAGCAGTACTTC
CVCSGRGYEQYF
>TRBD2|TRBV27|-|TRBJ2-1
TGTGCCAGCAGTTTATCAGGGACTAGCGGCTACAATGAGCAGTTCTTC
CASSLSGTSGYNEQFF
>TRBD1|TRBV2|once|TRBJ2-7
TGTGCCAATCCACGGGACAGGGGGACCTACGAGCAGTACTTC
CANPRDRGTYEQYF
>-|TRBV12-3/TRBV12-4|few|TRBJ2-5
TGTGCCAGCAATATAGATCCGAGGGAGACCCAGTACTTC
CASNIDPRETQYF
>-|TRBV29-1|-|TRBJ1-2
TGCAGCGTTTTCTTTCCGCCAGGGCGGGCGCAGGACTATGGCTACACCTTC
CSVFFPPGRAQDYGYTF
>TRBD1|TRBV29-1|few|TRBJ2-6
TGCAGCGTCCTACAGGGGACAGTAACTGGGGCCAACGTCCTGACTTTC
CSVLQGTVTGANVLTF
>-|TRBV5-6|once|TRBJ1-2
TGTGCCAGCAGCTTGAGAGGGAAGGGCTATGGCTACACCTTC
CASSLRGKGYGYTF
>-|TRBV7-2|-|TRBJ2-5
TGTGCCAGCAGCTACGCCTCGGAGACCCAGTACTTC
CASSYASETQYF
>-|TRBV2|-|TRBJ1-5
TGTGCCAGCAGTGAAACTAGGGGTAAAGTCCAGCCCCAGCATTTT
CASSETRGKVQPQHF
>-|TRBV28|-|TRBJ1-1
TGTGCCGTATTCCGGGGAGCGATTGAAGCTTTCTTT
CAVFRGAIEAFF
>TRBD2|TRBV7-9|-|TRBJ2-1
TGTGCCAGCAGCCCACTGGGACTAGCGGGAGGTAGCTCCTACAATGAGCAGTTCTTC
CASSPLGLAGGSSYNEQFF
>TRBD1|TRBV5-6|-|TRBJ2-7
TGTGCCAGCAGCTCGATGGACAGGGTATCCTACGAGCAGTACTTC
CASSSMDRVSYEQYF
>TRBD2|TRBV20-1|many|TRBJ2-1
TGCAGTGCTAGATCCGGGACTAGCAATGAGCAGTTCTTC
CSARSGTSNEQFF
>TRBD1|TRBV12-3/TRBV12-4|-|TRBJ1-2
TGTGCCAGCACCTTAGAGGGGGCGTCCTATGGCTACACCTTC
CASTLEGASYGYTF
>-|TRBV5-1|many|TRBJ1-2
TGTGCCAGCAGCCTCGGGACGGATTATGGCTACACCTTC
CASSLGTDYGYTF
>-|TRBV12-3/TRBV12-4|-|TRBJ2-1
TGTGCCAGCAGTTACTCAGATGAGCAGTTCTTC
CASSYSDEQFF
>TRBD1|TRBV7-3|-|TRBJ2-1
TGTGCCGGCAGCTTACAGGGGCCGGCGAACAATGAGCAGTTCTTC
CAGSLQGPANNEQFF
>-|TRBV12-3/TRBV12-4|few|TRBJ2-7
TGTGCCAGCAGTTCCAGGGAGAGCTCCTACGAGCAGTACTTC
CASSSRESSYEQYF
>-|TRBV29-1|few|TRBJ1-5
TGCAGCGTACCTCCACAGGACAACAATCAGCCCCAGCATTTT
CSVPPQDNNQPQHF
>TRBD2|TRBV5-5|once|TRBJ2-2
TGTGCCAGCAGCCCCTCGGGACTAGCGGGAGTTACCGGGGAGCTGTTTTTT
CASSPSGLAGVTGELFF
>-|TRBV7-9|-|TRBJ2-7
TGTGCCGGCAGCCCAGGGGCACCTTACGAGCAGTACTTC
CAGSPGAPYEQYF